The rows below give T cell receptor beta chains drawn from one sample of a study of blood T cells in healthy people across ages. Each CDR3 protein gets one entry after TCRdb re-called the 5' RACE reads with MiXCR. The table has around 870,000 distinct CDR3 sequences, 29% seen once. Material for sequencing was blood. Receptor source: a woman over 75 in good health. Both conserved end residues are part of each CDR3. A D gene is named only where the DNA matches it firmly. Size is stated for part of the rows, as once, few or many counts, or as a class when the clone is expanded.

j_gene,v_gene,d_gene,abundance,CDR3aa,CDR3nt
TRBJ1-5,TRBV30,NA,few,CAWSSQGIQPQHF,TGTGCCTGGAGTAGCCAGGGGATTCAGCCCCAGCATTTT
TRBJ2-1,TRBV27,NA,many,CASSTGNEQFF,TGTGCCAGCAGCACAGGGAATGAGCAGTTCTTC
TRBJ1-5,TRBV7-9,NA,NA,CASSLMAPGGNQPQHF,TGTGCCAGCAGTTTAATGGCCCCCGGGGGCAATCAGCCCCAGCATTTT
TRBJ1-2,TRBV20-1,NA,many,CSARNLLRGRDGYTF,TGCAGTGCTAGAAACCTTCTGAGAGGGCGGGATGGCTACACCTTC
TRBJ2-7,TRBV20-1,TRBD1,few,CSASRGQGGSEQYF,TGCAGTGCTAGTAGGGGACAGGGCGGCAGCGAGCAGTACTTC
TRBJ1-1,TRBV18,NA,few,CASSPQARGGSDTEAFF,TGTGCCAGCTCACCACAGGCAAGGGGGGGATCGGACACTGAAGCTTTCTTT
TRBJ2-7,TRBV20-1,NA,few,CSARSPGSAGGVYEQYF,TGCAGTGCTAGGTCCCCGGGTAGTGCAGGGGGGGTCTACGAGCAGTACTTC
TRBJ1-6,TRBV11-2,TRBD1,few,CASSLTGTGDSPLHF,TGTGCCAGCAGCCTAACCGGGACAGGGGATTCACCCCTCCACTTT
TRBJ2-6,TRBV4-3,NA,many,CASSQDRGAGANVLTF,TGCGCCAGCAGCCAAGATCGGGGGGCCGGGGCCAACGTCCTGACTTTC
TRBJ1-1,TRBV7-4,NA,NA,CASSSFRGGEDTEAFF,TGTGCCAGCAGTTCCTTTCGTGGGGGGGAGGACACTGAAGCTTTCTTT
TRBJ1-1,TRBV18,NA,NA,CASSAGERGMNTEAFF,TGTGCCAGCTCAGCCGGAGAGAGGGGGATGAACACTGAAGCTTTCTTT
TRBJ2-1,TRBV3-1,TRBD2,NA,CASSLSGGSLKGFF,TGTGCCAGCAGCCTCAGCGGGGGGTCACTTAAGGGGTTCTTC
TRBJ2-3,TRBV5-6,TRBD2,few,CASSSLRGLAGGPTDTQYF,TGTGCCAGCAGCTCCCTCCGGGGACTAGCGGGGGGGCCCACAGATACGCAGTATTTT
TRBJ2-1,TRBV7-9,TRBD1,NA,CASSHGDRGGRQFF,TGTGCCAGCAGTCATGGGGACAGGGGTGGGAGGCAGTTCTTC
TRBJ2-1,TRBV6-2/TRBV6-3,NA,NA,CASIRVPGNEQFF,TGTGCCAGCATTCGGGTTCCTGGGAATGAGCAGTTCTTC
TRBJ1-2,TRBV6-2/TRBV6-3,NA,many,CASSYTGLGSYGYTF,TGTGCCAGCAGTTACACAGGGCTCGGAAGCTATGGCTACACCTTC
TRBJ2-5,TRBV7-2,NA,many,CASSLDWGETQYF,TGTGCCAGCAGCCTAGACTGGGGGGAGACCCAGTACTTC
TRBJ2-3,TRBV7-2,NA,NA,CASSLSPGTPSDTQYF,TGTGCCAGCAGCTTAAGCCCGGGGACCCCATCAGATACGCAGTATTTT
TRBJ2-5,TRBV18,NA,many,CASSQKDNQETQYF,TGTGCCAGCTCCCAAAAGGACAACCAAGAGACCCAGTACTTC
TRBJ1-2,TRBV6-5,NA,NA,CASSSPRNGRFNYGYTF,TGTGCCAGCAGTTCCCCGCGGAACGGCCGATTTAACTATGGCTACACCTTC
TRBJ2-1,TRBV7-2,TRBD2,NA,CASRAKGLVVNEQFF,TGTGCCAGCAGAGCGAAGGGACTAGTAGTAAATGAGCAGTTCTTC
TRBJ1-6,TRBV28,NA,many,CASSPYLTANSPLHF,TGTGCCAGCAGTCCCTACCTAACAGCCAATTCACCCCTCCACTTT
TRBJ2-7,TRBV5-1,NA,few,CASSSRGQLVNEQYF,TGCGCCAGCAGCTCCAGGGGTCAACTAGTGAATGAGCAGTACTTC
TRBJ2-1,TRBV20-1,NA,NA,CSQLTGAYNEQFF,TGCAGCCAGCTAACGGGGGCCTACAATGAGCAGTTCTTC
TRBJ1-1,TRBV7-9,NA,many,CASIWTGNTEAFF,TGTGCCAGCATCTGGACGGGTAACACTGAAGCTTTCTTT
TRBJ2-1,TRBV4-1,NA,many,CASSHSMGGGVYEQFF,TGCGCCAGCAGCCACTCGATGGGCGGCGGGGTCTATGAGCAGTTCTTC
TRBJ1-1,TRBV6-6,NA,NA,CASSSQTGGTEAFF,TGTGCCAGCAGTTCCCAGACAGGAGGCACTGAAGCTTTCTTT
TRBJ2-5,TRBV20-1,NA,NA,CSARDLAGAFETQYF,TGCAGTGCTAGAGATCTTGCAGGGGCCTTTGAGACCCAGTACTTC
TRBJ1-6,TRBV5-1,TRBD1,few,CASRQGAGNSPLHF,TGCGCCAGCAGACAGGGGGCGGGAAATTCACCCCTCCACTTT
TRBJ2-1,TRBV18,TRBD1,many,CASSPGTGHDEQFF,TGTGCCAGCTCACCAGGGACAGGGCACGATGAGCAGTTCTTC
TRBJ1-2,TRBV5-1,NA,many,CASGPDYGYTF,TGCGCCAGTGGACCGGACTATGGCTACACCTTC
TRBJ2-5,TRBV6-2/TRBV6-3,TRBD2,many,CASTSLAGVFKTQYF,TGTGCCAGCACCTCCCTAGCGGGGGTATTTAAGACCCAGTACTTC
TRBJ1-6,TRBV7-8,NA,NA,CASSLEGRAPNSPLHF,TGTGCCAGCAGCTTAGAAGGAAGGGCCCCGAATTCACCCCTCCACTTT
TRBJ2-5,TRBV7-2,TRBD1,many,CASSKGQRIETQYF,TGTGCCAGCAGCAAGGGACAGCGCATAGAGACCCAGTACTTC
TRBJ2-2,TRBV3-1,TRBD1,NA,CASSPQGVDTGELFF,TGTGCCAGCAGCCCCCAGGGGGTGGACACCGGGGAGCTGTTTTTT
TRBJ1-2,TRBV3-1,NA,NA,CASSHHRDRGYTF,TGTGCCAGCAGCCATCATCGGGATCGCGGCTACACCTTC
TRBJ2-5,TRBV20-1,NA,NA,CSVFRGFQETQYF,TGCAGTGTTTTCCGGGGGTTCCAAGAGACCCAGTACTTC
TRBJ1-4,TRBV4-3,NA,NA,CASSQDYGATEKLFF,TGCGCCAGCAGCCAAGATTACGGGGCGACCGAAAAACTGTTTTTT
TRBJ2-7,TRBV6-1,NA,NA,CASSPGSRGVTTYEQYF,TGTGCCAGCTCACCAGGTTCAAGGGGGGTAACTACCTACGAGCAGTACTTC
TRBJ2-1,TRBV18,NA,few,CASSPPQGLSYNEQFF,TGTGCCAGCTCACCACCCCAGGGTCTCAGTTACAATGAGCAGTTCTTC
TRBJ1-5,TRBV12-3/TRBV12-4,NA,NA,CASSFLGQSNQPQHF,TGTGCCAGCAGTTTTCTAGGACAGAGCAATCAGCCCCAGCATTTT
TRBJ2-1,TRBV6-1,NA,few,CASSEGGLRQFF,TGTGCCAGCAGTGAAGGGGGACTGAGGCAGTTCTTC
TRBJ1-2,TRBV20-1,TRBD1,many,CSARNLLGQSNYGYTF,TGCAGTGCTAGAAACCTGTTGGGACAGTCTAACTATGGCTACACCTTC
TRBJ2-6,TRBV29-1,NA,many,CSVGQSSGANVLTF,TGCAGCGTCGGACAGTCCTCTGGGGCCAACGTCCTGACTTTC
TRBJ1-1,TRBV6-1,NA,NA,CASRIKRGTEAFF,TGTGCCAGTAGGATTAAAAGGGGGACTGAAGCTTTCTTT
TRBJ2-3,TRBV2,TRBD2,NA,CASRGTSGGAIGTDTQYF,TGTGCCAGCAGGGGGACTAGCGGGGGGGCAATCGGAACAGATACGCAGTATTTT
TRBJ2-2,TRBV7-2,NA,NA,CASSPPGTLKNTGELFF,TGTGCCAGCAGTCCGCCCGGGACACTTAAGAACACCGGGGAGCTGTTTTTT
TRBJ2-1,TRBV4-1,TRBD1,many,CASSHPSDRGRGSSYNEQFF,TGCGCCAGCAGCCACCCTTCGGACAGGGGGCGTGGTAGCTCCTACAATGAGCAGTTCTTC
TRBJ2-3,TRBV12-3/TRBV12-4,NA,many,CASSSGTQSTDTQYF,TGTGCCAGCAGTAGCGGGACACAATCGACAGATACGCAGTATTTT
TRBJ1-6,TRBV12-3/TRBV12-4,TRBD1,many,CASSPAGTAPNSPLHF,TGTGCCAGCAGTCCAGCCGGGACAGCTCCAAATTCACCCCTCCACTTT
TRBJ1-1,TRBV5-1,NA,few,CASSLGTLGTEAFF,TGCGCCAGCAGCTTGGGCACCCTTGGCACTGAAGCTTTCTTT
TRBJ1-2,TRBV4-3,NA,many,CASSQDSAAGGIGYTF,TGCGCCAGCAGCCAAGATTCTGCTGCGGGTGGGATTGGCTACACCTTC
TRBJ1-6,TRBV7-9,NA,many,CASSLQYGKPLHF,TGTGCCAGCAGCTTACAATACGGGAAACCCCTCCACTTT
TRBJ2-7,TRBV5-1,NA,NA,CASSDTASYEQYF,TGCGCCAGCAGCGACACGGCCTCCTACGAGCAGTACTTC
TRBJ2-7,TRBV5-5,TRBD2,many,CASMTSGFAYYEQYF,TGTGCCAGCATGACTAGCGGCTTTGCCTATTACGAGCAGTACTTC
TRBJ1-2,TRBV28,TRBD1,NA,CASSPGQGGLYGYTF,TGTGCCAGCAGTCCCGGACAGGGGGGACTCTATGGCTACACCTTC
TRBJ2-1,TRBV9,TRBD2,many,CASSFTGTSWDEQFF,TGTGCCAGCAGCTTTACGGGGACTAGCTGGGATGAGCAGTTCTTC
TRBJ1-5,TRBV5-1,NA,NA,CASSPGQSGAHQPQHF,TGCGCCAGCAGCCCAGGACAGTCGGGCGCTCATCAGCCCCAGCATTTT
TRBJ2-5,TRBV11-2,NA,NA,CASSSGFRQYF,TGTGCCAGCAGCTCCGGTTTTCGGCAGTACTTC